This T cell receptor beta chain is drawn from a study of OX40 agonist ivuxolimab in advanced cancers. Overall study results and limits: With doses of 0.1-3.0 mg/kg, partial responders showed among the lowest clonal expansion. The average count of expanded clones was higher among CD8+ T cells than among CD4+.

This table comes from immunoSEQ multiplex PCR, and its TCRdb copy is limited to in-frame clones, with some not included. The sample lists 60,000 to 100,000 clones, 80% to 90% occurring once. This CDR3 region has 15 residues. Trimming at V came to 4 bases and at J to 5 bases, leaving 6 bases not matched to a gene. Germline V gene data show CDR1 as MNHEY and CDR2 as SVGAGI. Autoimmune disease history or systemic immunosuppression excluded patients. A word on this clone: Antigen unknown.

The chain recombines TRBV6-5 with TRBJ2-4; 9 positions agree with TRBD1. This TCR was recovered from an adult with an advanced solid tumor such as melanoma, head and neck, liver or kidney cancer. Sequences were derived from CD4+ or CD8+ T cells sorted from blood, sampled in a trial of the OX40 agonist ivuxolimab. The chain's CDR3 is CASSWQQGAENIQYF. DNA for the CDR3: TGTGCCAGCAGTTGGCAACAGGGGGCGGAAAACATTCAGTACTTC.